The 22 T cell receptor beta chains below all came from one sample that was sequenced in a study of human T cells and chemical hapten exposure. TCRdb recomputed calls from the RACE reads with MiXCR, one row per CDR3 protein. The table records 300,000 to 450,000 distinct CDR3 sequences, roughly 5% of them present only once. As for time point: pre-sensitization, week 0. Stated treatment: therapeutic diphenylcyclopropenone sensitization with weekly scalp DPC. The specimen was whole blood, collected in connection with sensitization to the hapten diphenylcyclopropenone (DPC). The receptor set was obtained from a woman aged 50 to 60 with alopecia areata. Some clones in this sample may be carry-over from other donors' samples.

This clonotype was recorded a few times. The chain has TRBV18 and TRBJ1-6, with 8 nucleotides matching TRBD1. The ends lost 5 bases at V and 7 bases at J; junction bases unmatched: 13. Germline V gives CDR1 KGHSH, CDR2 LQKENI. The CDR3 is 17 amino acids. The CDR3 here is CASSSRQGKVGNSPLHF. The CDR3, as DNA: TGTGCCAGCTCATCGCGACAGGGGAAGGTTGGAAATTCACCCCTCCACTTT.

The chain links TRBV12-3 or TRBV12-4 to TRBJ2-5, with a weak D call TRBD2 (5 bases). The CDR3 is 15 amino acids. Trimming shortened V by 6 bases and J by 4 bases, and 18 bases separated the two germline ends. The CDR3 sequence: CASSPPISEGETQYF. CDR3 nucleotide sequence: TGTGCCAGCAGCCCTCCCATCTCAGAGGGAGAGACCCAGTACTTC.

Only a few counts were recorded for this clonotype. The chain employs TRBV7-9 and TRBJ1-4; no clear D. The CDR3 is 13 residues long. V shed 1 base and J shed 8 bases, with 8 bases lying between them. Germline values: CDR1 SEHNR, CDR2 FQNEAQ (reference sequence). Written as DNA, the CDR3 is TGTGCCAGCAGCTTAGTCGGTGAGGAAAAACTGTTTTTT. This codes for CASSLVGEEKLFF.

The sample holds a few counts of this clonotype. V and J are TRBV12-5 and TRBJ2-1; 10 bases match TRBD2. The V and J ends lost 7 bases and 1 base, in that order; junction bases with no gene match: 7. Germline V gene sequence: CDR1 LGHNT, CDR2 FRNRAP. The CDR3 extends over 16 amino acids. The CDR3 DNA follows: TGTGCTAGTGTGGGAGCGGGAGGGCGATCCTACAATGAGCAGTTCTTC. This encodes CASVGAGGRSYNEQFF.

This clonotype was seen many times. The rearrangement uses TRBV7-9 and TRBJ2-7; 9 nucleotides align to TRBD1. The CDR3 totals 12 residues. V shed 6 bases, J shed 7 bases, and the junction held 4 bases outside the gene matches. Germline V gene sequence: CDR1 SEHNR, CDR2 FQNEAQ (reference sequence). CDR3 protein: CASRQGAGEQYF. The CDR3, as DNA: TGTGCCAGCAGACAGGGGGCGGGGGAGCAGTACTTC. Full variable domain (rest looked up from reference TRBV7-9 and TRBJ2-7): DTGVSQNPRHKITKRGQNVTFRCDPISEHNRLYWYRQTLGQGPEFLTYFQNEAQLEKSRLLSDRFSAERPKGSFSTLEIQRTEQGDSAMYLCASRQGAGEQYFGPGTRLTVT.

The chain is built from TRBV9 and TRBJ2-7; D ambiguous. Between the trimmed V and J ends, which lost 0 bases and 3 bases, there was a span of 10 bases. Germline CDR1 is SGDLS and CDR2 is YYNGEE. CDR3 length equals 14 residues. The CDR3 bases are TGTGCCAGCAGCGTAGACGCCCTCTACTACGAGCAGTACTTC. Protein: CASSVDALYYEQYF.

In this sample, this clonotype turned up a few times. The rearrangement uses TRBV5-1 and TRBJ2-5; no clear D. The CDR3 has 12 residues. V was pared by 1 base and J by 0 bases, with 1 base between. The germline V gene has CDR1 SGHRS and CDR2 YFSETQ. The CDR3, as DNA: TGCGCCAGCAGCTTGCACCAAGAGACCCAGTACTTC. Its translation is CASSLHQETQYF.

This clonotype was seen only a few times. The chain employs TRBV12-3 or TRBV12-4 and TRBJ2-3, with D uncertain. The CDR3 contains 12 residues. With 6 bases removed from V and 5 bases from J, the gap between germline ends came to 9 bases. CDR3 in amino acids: CASRPDQDTQYF. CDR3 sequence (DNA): TGTGCCAGCAGACCCGACCAAGATACGCAGTATTTT.

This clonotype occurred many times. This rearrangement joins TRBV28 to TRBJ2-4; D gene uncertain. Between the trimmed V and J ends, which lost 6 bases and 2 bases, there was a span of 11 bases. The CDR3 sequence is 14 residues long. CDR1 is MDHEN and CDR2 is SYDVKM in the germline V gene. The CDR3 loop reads CASSPFGPKNIQYF. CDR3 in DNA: TGTGCCAGCAGCCCCTTTGGGCCCAAAAACATTCAGTACTTC.

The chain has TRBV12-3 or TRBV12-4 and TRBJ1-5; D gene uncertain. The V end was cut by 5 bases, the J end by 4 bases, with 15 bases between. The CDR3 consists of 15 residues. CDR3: CASSPTGLFNQPQHF. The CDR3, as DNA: TGTGCCAGCAGTCCTACGGGCCTCTTTAATCAGCCCCAGCATTTT.

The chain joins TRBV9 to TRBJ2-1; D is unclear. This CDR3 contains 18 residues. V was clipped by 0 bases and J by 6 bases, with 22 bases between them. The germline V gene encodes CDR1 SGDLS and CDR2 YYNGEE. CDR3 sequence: CASSVGPSNEWARNEQFF. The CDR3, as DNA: TGTGCCAGCAGCGTAGGGCCCTCTAACGAGTGGGCTCGCAATGAGCAGTTCTTC. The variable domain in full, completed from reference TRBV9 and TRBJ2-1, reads DSGVTQTPKHLITATGQRVTLRCSPRSGDLSVYWYQQSLDQGLQFLIQYYNGEERAKGNILERFSAQQFPDLHSELNLSSLELGDSALYFCASSVGPSNEWARNEQFFGPGTRLTVL.

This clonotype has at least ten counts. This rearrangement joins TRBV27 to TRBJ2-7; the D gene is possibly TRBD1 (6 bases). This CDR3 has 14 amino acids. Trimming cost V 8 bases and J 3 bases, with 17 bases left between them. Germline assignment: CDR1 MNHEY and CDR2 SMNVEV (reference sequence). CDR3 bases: TGTGCCAGCTCCCTTCGACAGGATCTCTACGAGCAGTACTTC. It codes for CASSLRQDLYEQYF.

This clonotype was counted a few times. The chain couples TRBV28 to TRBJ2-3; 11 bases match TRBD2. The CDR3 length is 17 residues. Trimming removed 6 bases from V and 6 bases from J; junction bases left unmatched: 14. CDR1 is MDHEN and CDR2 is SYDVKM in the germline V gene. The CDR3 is CASSFPALAGGGDTQYF. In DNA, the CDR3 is TGTGCCAGCAGCTTTCCGGCCCTAGCGGGAGGTGGTGATACGCAGTATTTT.

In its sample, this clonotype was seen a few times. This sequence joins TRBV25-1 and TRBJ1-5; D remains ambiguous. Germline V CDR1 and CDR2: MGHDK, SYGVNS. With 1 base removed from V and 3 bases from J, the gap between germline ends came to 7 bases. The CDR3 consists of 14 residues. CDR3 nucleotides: TGTGCCAGCAGTGAATTCGGCACCAATCAGCCCCAGCATTTT. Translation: CASSEFGTNQPQHF. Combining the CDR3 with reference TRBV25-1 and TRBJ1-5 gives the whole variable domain EADIYQTPRYLVIGTGKKITLECSQTMGHDKMYWYQQDPGMELHLIHYSYGVNSTEKGDLSSESTVSRIRTEHFPLTLESARPSHTSQYLCASSEFGTNQPQHFGDGTRLSIL.

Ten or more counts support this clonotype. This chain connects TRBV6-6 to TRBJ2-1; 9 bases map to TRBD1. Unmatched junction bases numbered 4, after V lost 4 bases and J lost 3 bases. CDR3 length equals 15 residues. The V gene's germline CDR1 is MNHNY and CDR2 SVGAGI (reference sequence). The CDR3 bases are TGTGCCAGCAGTTCTGGACAGGGGATCTACAATGAGCAGTTCTTC. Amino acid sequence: CASSSGQGIYNEQFF.

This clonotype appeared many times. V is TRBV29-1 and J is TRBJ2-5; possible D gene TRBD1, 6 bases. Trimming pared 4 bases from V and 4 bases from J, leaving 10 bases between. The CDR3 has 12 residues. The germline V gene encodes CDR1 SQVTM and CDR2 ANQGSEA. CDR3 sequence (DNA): TGCAGCGTTGTCCAGGGGACAGAGACCCAGTACTTC. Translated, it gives CSVVQGTETQYF.

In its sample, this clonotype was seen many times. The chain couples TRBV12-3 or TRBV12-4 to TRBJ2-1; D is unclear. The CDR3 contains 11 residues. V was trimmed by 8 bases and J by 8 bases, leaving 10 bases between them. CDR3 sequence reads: CASGGLDEQFF. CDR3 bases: TGTGCCAGCGGCGGTCTGGATGAGCAGTTCTTC.

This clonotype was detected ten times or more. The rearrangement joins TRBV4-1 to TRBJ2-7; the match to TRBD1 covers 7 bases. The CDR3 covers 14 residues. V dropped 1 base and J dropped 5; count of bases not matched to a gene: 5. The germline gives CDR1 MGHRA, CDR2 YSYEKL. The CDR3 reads CASSQARDRDEQYF. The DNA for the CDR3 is TGCGCCAGCAGCCAAGCCCGTGACAGGGACGAGCAGTACTTC.

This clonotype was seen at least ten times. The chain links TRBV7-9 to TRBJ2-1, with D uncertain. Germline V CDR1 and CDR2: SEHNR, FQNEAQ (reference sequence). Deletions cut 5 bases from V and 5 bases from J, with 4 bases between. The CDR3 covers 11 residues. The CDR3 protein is CASSRNNEQFF. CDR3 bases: TGTGCCAGCAGCCGTAACAATGAGCAGTTCTTC. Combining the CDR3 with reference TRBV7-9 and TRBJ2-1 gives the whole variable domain DTGVSQNPRHKITKRGQNVTFRCDPISEHNRLYWYRQTLGQGPEFLTYFQNEAQLEKSRLLSDRFSAERPKGSFSTLEIQRTEQGDSAMYLCASSRNNEQFFGPGTRLTVL.

This chain's CDR3 is CATYNTGYGYTF. The CDR3 nucleotides are TGTGCCACCTACAACACAGGGTACGGCTACACCTTC. The chain combines TRBV6-5 with TRBJ1-2; TRBD1 might be the D (6 bases). V lost 10 bases to trimming and J lost 8 bases, with 17 bases between them. The CDR3 length is 12 residues. Per the germline V gene, CDR1 is MNHEY and CDR2 is SVGAGI.

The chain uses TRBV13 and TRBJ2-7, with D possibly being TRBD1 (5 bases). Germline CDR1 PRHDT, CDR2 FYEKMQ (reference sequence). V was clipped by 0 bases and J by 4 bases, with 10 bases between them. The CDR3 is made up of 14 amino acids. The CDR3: CASSLGLDSYEQYF. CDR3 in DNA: TGTGCCAGCAGCTTAGGCCTTGACAGTTACGAGCAGTACTTC.

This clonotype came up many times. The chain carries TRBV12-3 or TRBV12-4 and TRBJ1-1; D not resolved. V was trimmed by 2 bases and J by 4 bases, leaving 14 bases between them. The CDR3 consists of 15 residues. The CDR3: CASSLLRGPGTEAFF. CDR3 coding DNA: TGTGCCAGCAGTTTACTTCGGGGTCCGGGCACTGAAGCTTTCTTT.